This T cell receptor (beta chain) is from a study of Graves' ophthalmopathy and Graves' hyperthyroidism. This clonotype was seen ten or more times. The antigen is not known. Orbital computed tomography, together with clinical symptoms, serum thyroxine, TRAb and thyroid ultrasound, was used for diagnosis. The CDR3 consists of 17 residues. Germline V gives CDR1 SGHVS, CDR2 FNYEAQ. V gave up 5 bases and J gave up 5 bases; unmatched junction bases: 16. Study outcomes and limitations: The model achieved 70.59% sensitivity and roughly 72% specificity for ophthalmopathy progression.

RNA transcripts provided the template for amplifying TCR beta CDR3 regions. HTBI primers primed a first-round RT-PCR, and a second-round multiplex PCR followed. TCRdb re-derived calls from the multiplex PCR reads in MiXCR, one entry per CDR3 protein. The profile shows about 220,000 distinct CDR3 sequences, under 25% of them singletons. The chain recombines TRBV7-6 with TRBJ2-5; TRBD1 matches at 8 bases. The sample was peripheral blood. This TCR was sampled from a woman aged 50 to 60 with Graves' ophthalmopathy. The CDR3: CASSQGAGQLERETQYF. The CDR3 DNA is TGTGCCAGCAGCCAGGGGGCGGGCCAGCTTGAGAGGGAGACCCAGTACTTC.